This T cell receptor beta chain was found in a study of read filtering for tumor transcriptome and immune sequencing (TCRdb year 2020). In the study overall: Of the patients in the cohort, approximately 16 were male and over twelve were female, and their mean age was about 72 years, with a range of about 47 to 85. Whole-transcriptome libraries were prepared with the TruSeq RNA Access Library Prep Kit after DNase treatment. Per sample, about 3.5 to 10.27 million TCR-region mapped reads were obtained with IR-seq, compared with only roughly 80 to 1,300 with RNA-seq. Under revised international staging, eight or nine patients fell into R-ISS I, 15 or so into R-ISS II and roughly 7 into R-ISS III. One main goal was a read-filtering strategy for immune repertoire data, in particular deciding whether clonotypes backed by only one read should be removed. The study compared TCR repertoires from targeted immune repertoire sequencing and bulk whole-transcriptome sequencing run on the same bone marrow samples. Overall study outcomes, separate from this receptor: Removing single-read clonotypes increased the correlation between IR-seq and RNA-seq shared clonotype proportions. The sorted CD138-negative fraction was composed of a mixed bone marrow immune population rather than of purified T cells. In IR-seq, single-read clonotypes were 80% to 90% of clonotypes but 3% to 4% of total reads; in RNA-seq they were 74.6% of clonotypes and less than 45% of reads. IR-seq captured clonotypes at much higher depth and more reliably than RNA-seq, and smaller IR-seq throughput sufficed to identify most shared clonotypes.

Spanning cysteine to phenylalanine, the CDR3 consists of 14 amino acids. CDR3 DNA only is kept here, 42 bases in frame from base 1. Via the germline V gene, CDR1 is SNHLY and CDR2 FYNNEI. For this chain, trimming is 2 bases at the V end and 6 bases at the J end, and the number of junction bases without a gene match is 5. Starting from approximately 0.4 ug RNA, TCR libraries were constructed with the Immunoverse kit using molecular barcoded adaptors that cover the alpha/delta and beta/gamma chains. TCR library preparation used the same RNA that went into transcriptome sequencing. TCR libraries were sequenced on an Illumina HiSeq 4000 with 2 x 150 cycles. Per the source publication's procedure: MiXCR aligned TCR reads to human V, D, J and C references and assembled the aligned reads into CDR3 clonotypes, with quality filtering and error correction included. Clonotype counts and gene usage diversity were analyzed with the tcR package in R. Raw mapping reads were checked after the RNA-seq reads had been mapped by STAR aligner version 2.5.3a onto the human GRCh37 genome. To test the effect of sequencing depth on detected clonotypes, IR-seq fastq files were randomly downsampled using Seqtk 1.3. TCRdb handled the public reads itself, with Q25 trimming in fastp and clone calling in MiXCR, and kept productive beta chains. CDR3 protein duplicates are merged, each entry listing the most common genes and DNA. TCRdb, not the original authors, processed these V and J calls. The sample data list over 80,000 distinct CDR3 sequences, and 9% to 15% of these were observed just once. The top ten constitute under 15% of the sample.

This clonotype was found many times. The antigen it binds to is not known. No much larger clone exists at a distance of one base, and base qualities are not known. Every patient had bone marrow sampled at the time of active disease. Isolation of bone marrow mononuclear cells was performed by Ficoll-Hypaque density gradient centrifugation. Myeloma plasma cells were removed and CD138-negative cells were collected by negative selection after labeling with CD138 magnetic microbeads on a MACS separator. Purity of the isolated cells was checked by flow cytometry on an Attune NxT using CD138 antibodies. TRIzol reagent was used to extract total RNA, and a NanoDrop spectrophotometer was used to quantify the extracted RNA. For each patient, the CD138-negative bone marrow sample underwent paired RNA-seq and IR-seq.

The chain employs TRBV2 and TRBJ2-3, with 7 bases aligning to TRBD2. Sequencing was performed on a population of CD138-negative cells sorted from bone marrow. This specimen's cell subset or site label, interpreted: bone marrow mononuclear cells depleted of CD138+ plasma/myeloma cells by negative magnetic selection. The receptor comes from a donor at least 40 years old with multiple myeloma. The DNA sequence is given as TGTGCCAGCAGTGAACAGGCCGGGGGGGATACGCAGTATTTT. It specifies CASSEQAGGDTQYF.